Detailed here is one TCR beta chain. The antigen is unknown. Assay: immunoSEQ multiplex PCR; the TCRdb copy retains only in-frame clones and omits some. Of fewer than 75,000 clones in the sample, less than 85% were seen once. V was shortened by 0 bases and J by 7 bases, with 11 bases between the two germline ends. The germline gives CDR1 SGHRS, CDR2 YFSETQ. The CDR3 spans 14 residues. As for time point: week 11, during vaccination. Vaccination comprised doses that each held 300 ug of mutant IDH1 20-mer peptide, plus topical imiquimod. These data originate in a study of a mutant IDH1 vaccine in newly diagnosed glioma. Study-wide context: Pretreatment consisted of radiotherapy, temozolomide, or both, with most receiving both. Findings and limits, study-wide: Vaccine-induced immune responses were detected in over 90% of patients.

The chain has TRBV5-1 and TRBJ2-1; D uncertain. Here the sequenced sample was PBMCs, taken from a glioma patient whose treatment included an IDH1 peptide vaccine. The receptor was isolated from a woman in her forties or fifties with glioma. The CDR3 coding sequence is TGCGCCAGCAGCTTGGGGGGTCTTGGGAATGAGCAGTTCTTC. Its protein product is CASSLGGLGNEQFF. The full variable domain, with the rest looked up from reference TRBV5-1 and TRBJ2-1, is KAGVTQTPRYLIKTRGQQVTLSCSPISGHRSVSWYQQTPGQGLQFLFEYFSETQRNKGNFPGRFSGRQFSNSRSEMNVSTLELGDSALYLCASSLGGLGNEQFFGPGTRLTVL.